These T cell receptor beta chains were read from a single sample in a study of response to subunit inactivated influenza vaccine. TCRdb reprocessed the RT-PCR reads via MiXCR and lists one record per CDR3 protein. The sample lists more than 400,000 distinct CDR3 sequences, roughly 9.7% seen once, with less than 15% in the top ten. The specimen was PBMCs from blood, collected 45 days after vaccination. The receptors come from a man aged 50 or older who received an inactivated influenza vaccine. Each CDR3 is given with its conserved first and last residue. Fields, in order: clone size, V gene, J gene, D gene, CDR3 DNA, CDR3 protein. A D gene is named only where the DNA matches it firmly. Where a row states a size, it is once, few, many or the class of an expanded clone; other rows omit it.

size: many; V: TRBV5-1; J: TRBJ2-1; D: -; DNA: TGCGCCAGCAGCTTGGGGAACACCAATGAGCAGTTCTTC; CDR3: CASSLGNTNEQFF
size: many; V: TRBV12-3/TRBV12-4; J: TRBJ2-1; D: -; DNA: TGTGCCATAACCAGGGGAGGCAATGAGCAGTTCTTC; CDR3: CAITRGGNEQFF
size: once; V: TRBV5-1; J: TRBJ2-2; D: TRBD2; DNA: TGCGCCAGCAGCTTGGCACCCGGGACTAATTTATTCGGGGAGCTGTTTTTT; CDR3: CASSLAPGTNLFGELFF
size: -; V: TRBV20-1; J: TRBJ2-7; D: -; DNA: TGCAGTGCTAGGAAGCGGACCTCTCGCCACGAGCAGTACTTC; CDR3: CSARKRTSRHEQYF
size: many; V: TRBV7-6; J: TRBJ2-5; D: -; DNA: TGTGCCAGCAGCTTAGAGACGGGGGGCTTAGAGACCCAGTACTTC; CDR3: CASSLETGGLETQYF
size: few; V: TRBV7-2; J: TRBJ1-1; D: -; DNA: TGTGCCAGCACCACCGCAGCCTCTAACACTGAAGCTTTCTTT; CDR3: CASTTAASNTEAFF
size: few; V: TRBV27; J: TRBJ2-1; D: TRBD2; DNA: TGTGCCAGCAGTTCTACGGGAGGGCCGGGTGAGCAGTTCTTC; CDR3: CASSSTGGPGEQFF
size: few; V: TRBV7-6; J: TRBJ2-3; D: -; DNA: TGTGCCAGCAGCTCGCTCGTATGGGATACGCAGTATTTT; CDR3: CASSSLVWDTQYF
size: few; V: TRBV14; J: TRBJ2-1; D: -; DNA: TGTGCCAGCAGCCAAGTTTACAATGAGCAGTTCTTC; CDR3: CASSQVYNEQFF
size: -; V: TRBV28; J: TRBJ2-7; D: TRBD1; DNA: TGTGCCAGCAGATCCCCTGGACAGGGGGCGGCCGAGCAGTACTTC; CDR3: CASRSPGQGAAEQYF
size: few; V: TRBV4-2; J: TRBJ1-3; D: -; DNA: TGTGCCAGCAGCCAAGAGGGCGGAAACACCATATATTTT; CDR3: CASSQEGGNTIYF
size: many; V: TRBV6-2/TRBV6-3; J: TRBJ2-1; D: TRBD2; DNA: TGTGCCAGCAGTTTTAGCGGGAGGGCCGAGGATGAGCAGTTCTTC; CDR3: CASSFSGRAEDEQFF
size: few; V: TRBV4-1; J: TRBJ1-4; D: -; DNA: TGCGCCAGCAGCCAATCAGGAAATGAAAAACTGTTTTTT; CDR3: CASSQSGNEKLFF
size: few; V: TRBV11-2; J: TRBJ2-5; D: -; DNA: TGTGCCAGCAGCTTTGGGGCTTCGGGTGAGACCCAGTACTTC; CDR3: CASSFGASGETQYF
size: -; V: TRBV29-1; J: TRBJ2-7; D: TRBD2; DNA: TGCAGCGTTCCGGGGGGGAGCTCCTACGAGCAGTACTTC; CDR3: CSVPGGSSYEQYF
size: few; V: TRBV7-2; J: TRBJ2-7; D: -; DNA: TGTGCCAGCAGCCTACAGCGTCCCGGGGGTTATTCCTACGAGCAGTACTTC; CDR3: CASSLQRPGGYSYEQYF
size: many; V: TRBV6-5; J: TRBJ2-1; D: TRBD2; DNA: TGTGCCAGCAGTTACTCGAGTGTTCTAGCGGGGACTGAGCAGTTCTTC; CDR3: CASSYSSVLAGTEQFF
size: -; V: TRBV3-1; J: TRBJ2-3; D: TRBD2; DNA: TGTGCCAGCAGCCCCCCGGTAGCGGGAGAGGAAGATACGCAGTATTTT; CDR3: CASSPPVAGEEDTQYF
size: -; V: TRBV6-1; J: TRBJ2-3; D: -; DNA: TGTGCCAGCAGTGAAGGAGCGAGCACAATTAGCACAGATACGCAGTATTTT; CDR3: CASSEGASTISTDTQYF
size: -; V: TRBV24-1; J: TRBJ1-1; D: -; DNA: TGTGCCACCAGCGGGGGACCTATGAACACTGAAGCTTTCTTT; CDR3: CATSGGPMNTEAFF
size: many; V: TRBV4-2; J: TRBJ1-1; D: -; DNA: TGTGCCAGCAGCCAGGGGCGGGACACTGAAGCTTTCTTT; CDR3: CASSQGRDTEAFF
size: -; V: TRBV6-5; J: TRBJ2-2; D: TRBD1; DNA: TGTGCCAGCAGTTACACAAACGGCAGGGGGCTCGCCACCGGGGAGCTGTTTTTT; CDR3: CASSYTNGRGLATGELFF
size: few; V: TRBV9; J: TRBJ1-4; D: -; DNA: TGTGCCAGCAGCGTAGGGGGAGGAACTAATGAAAAACTGTTTTTT; CDR3: CASSVGGGTNEKLFF
size: -; V: TRBV6-1; J: TRBJ1-1; D: -; DNA: TGTGCCAGCACTGTGGACAGACCGAACACTGAAGCTTTCTTT; CDR3: CASTVDRPNTEAFF
size: -; V: TRBV20-1; J: TRBJ2-4; D: -; DNA: TGCAGTGCTAGGCCCGGCGGACCCAAAAACATTCAGTACTTC; CDR3: CSARPGGPKNIQYF
size: few; V: TRBV5-1; J: TRBJ2-7; D: TRBD1; DNA: TGCGCCAGCAGCCTGGTGGGACAGGGGTCTTCCTACGAGCAGTACTTC; CDR3: CASSLVGQGSSYEQYF
size: -; V: TRBV7-6; J: TRBJ2-7; D: -; DNA: TGTGCCAGCAGCTTAGAGGCTACGCTCTCCTACGAGCAGTACTTC; CDR3: CASSLEATLSYEQYF
size: -; V: TRBV4-3; J: TRBJ2-3; D: TRBD2; DNA: TGCGCCAGCTTCCTCCGGGAGGCGGGGGGATGCACAGATACGCAGTATTTT; CDR3: CASFLREAGGCTDTQYF
size: -; V: TRBV28; J: TRBJ2-1; D: TRBD2; DNA: TGTGCCAGCAGTTTTCCGGCCGGGCTAGCGGGTTACAATGAGCAGTTCTTC; CDR3: CASSFPAGLAGYNEQFF
size: -; V: TRBV27; J: TRBJ2-1; D: -; DNA: TGTGCCAGCAGTTTATACGGGGGAGCGAATGAGCAGTTCTTC; CDR3: CASSLYGGANEQFF
size: many; V: TRBV5-1; J: TRBJ2-7; D: TRBD1; DNA: TGCGCCAGCAGCTTCAGGGGGCCGAGCTCCTACGAGCAGTACTTC; CDR3: CASSFRGPSSYEQYF
size: -; V: TRBV5-1; J: TRBJ2-1; D: TRBD2; DNA: TGCGCCAGCAGCTTGGAAACTAGCGGGAGCGGTGAGCAGTTCTTC; CDR3: CASSLETSGSGEQFF
size: few; V: TRBV6-1; J: TRBJ2-7; D: TRBD1; DNA: TGTGCCAGCAACAGGGGATCCTACGAGCAGTACTTC; CDR3: CASNRGSYEQYF
size: medium-sized; V: TRBV20-1; J: TRBJ2-7; D: -; DNA: TGCAGTGCTAGAGATGGAGGGGGGGCCTACGAGCAGTACTTC; CDR3: CSARDGGGAYEQYF
size: many; V: TRBV7-9; J: TRBJ2-7; D: TRBD2; DNA: TGTGCCAGCAGCTTAGCTTCTAGCGGGAGGGTTGAGCAGTACTTC; CDR3: CASSLASSGRVEQYF
size: few; V: TRBV11-2; J: TRBJ2-3; D: -; DNA: TGTGCCAGCAGCTTATTTTCCATGATCCCTACAGATACGCAGTATTTT; CDR3: CASSLFSMIPTDTQYF
size: few; V: TRBV15; J: TRBJ2-7; D: -; DNA: TGTGCCACCAGCAGAGATCTGGTCAGCCACGAGCAGTACTTC; CDR3: CATSRDLVSHEQYF
size: -; V: TRBV6-2/TRBV6-3; J: TRBJ2-7; D: -; DNA: TGTGCCAGCAGTTACTCGATTGTAGCTTACGAGCAGTACTTC; CDR3: CASSYSIVAYEQYF
size: few; V: TRBV7-3; J: TRBJ2-3; D: TRBD1; DNA: TGTGCCAGCAGCTTAACAAGACAGGGTGGAGATACGCAGTATTTT; CDR3: CASSLTRQGGDTQYF
size: few; V: TRBV5-1; J: TRBJ2-1; D: TRBD1; DNA: TGCGCCAGCAGCGTGGACAGGGGGACCTACAATGAGCAGTTCTTC; CDR3: CASSVDRGTYNEQFF
size: -; V: TRBV11-2; J: TRBJ2-1; D: TRBD2; DNA: TGTGCCAGCAGCTTAGTGAATAGCGCGACACTGGGACTATTGGAGCAGTTCTTC; CDR3: CASSLVNSATLGLLEQFF
size: few; V: TRBV27; J: TRBJ2-7; D: -; DNA: TGTGCCAGCAGTTTTGGGGGGGGCGGGTACGAGCAGTACTTC; CDR3: CASSFGGGGYEQYF
size: -; V: TRBV20-1; J: TRBJ2-7; D: -; DNA: TGCAGTGCCGGCCGGGACACCTACGAGCAGTACTTC; CDR3: CSAGRDTYEQYF
size: -; V: TRBV15; J: TRBJ2-7; D: -; DNA: TGTGCCACCAGCAGAGCTTACCCCTACGAGCAGTACTTC; CDR3: CATSRAYPYEQYF
size: -; V: TRBV7-2; J: TRBJ2-5; D: TRBD2; DNA: TGTGCCAGCAGCTGGGGGGGGGTAGAGACCCAGTACTTC; CDR3: CASSWGGVETQYF
size: few; V: TRBV4-3; J: TRBJ2-1; D: TRBD1; DNA: TGCGCCAGCAGCCAAGACTTAATCCGAGGGGGCAATTGGAATGAGCAGTTCTTC; CDR3: CASSQDLIRGGNWNEQFF
size: few; V: TRBV12-3/TRBV12-4; J: TRBJ1-1; D: -; DNA: TGTGCCAGCAGTTTGGAGGCTAGGACTGAAGCTTTCTTT; CDR3: CASSLEARTEAFF
size: -; V: TRBV3-1; J: TRBJ2-1; D: -; DNA: TGTGCCAGCAGACATAACAATGAGCAGTTCTTC; CDR3: CASRHNNEQFF